This record looks at one TCR beta chain sequence and its context. Its antigen remains unidentified. No much larger clone exists at a distance of one base, and base qualities are not known. The sample comes from a study of blood T cell repertoires in COVID-19 (dated by TCRdb to between 2020 and 2021). Background on the whole study: The collaborator samples originated in the United States, Italy and Spain and spanned the acute and convalescent phases of COVID-19. Subjects who had been exposed to COVID-19, were actively infected with it, or had recovered from it provided the deeply sampled blood TCRbeta repertoires that made up the dataset. Samples came from the ongoing ImmuneRACE study (first 160 participants) plus 1,254 subjects from 6 global collaborators. Sample metadata almost always included a de-identified subject ID, COVID-19 status, age in years and sex. The prospective study material was composed of cDNA or gDNA derived from T cells, B-cell-depleted T cells, or PBMCs. HLA class I and class II types, where available, came from metadata supplied by the sample provider rather than from assay-based typing. The repertoires were released in a freely available public database intended as a resource for research on the immune response to SARS-CoV-2. The investigation overall reported the following: The amount of clinical and demographic metadata varied by source and participant and was provided uncurated.

The immunoSEQ Assay, a bias-controlled multiplex PCR, was used to amplify TCRbeta CDR3 regions from genomic DNA. The study's own analysis went as follows. Nucleated cell counts per sample were estimated from amplification of reference gene primers within the assay. Sequence reads were collapsed and filtered to measure the absolute abundance of every unique TCRbeta CDR3 rearrangement. For each sample, productive Simpson clonality was calculated as the square root of Simpson's diversity index over productive rearrangements. Sourced from immuneACCESS, this table was stored by TCRdb with only in-frame sequences that have V and J called. A share of the clones is absent; for the studies checked, an unresolved V gene accounts for under half, and the remainder has no known explanation. For V, J and clone size, that table is used; D and trimming come from the DNA. The sample table shows fewer than 450,000 clones, and about 92% are seen once. Of the sample, approximately 0.65% falls within the top ten clones.

Including the terminal cysteine and phenylalanine, the CDR3 comprises 15 residues. Solely the CDR3 DNA is kept, with 45 bases framed from the first base. Relative to germline, V is 6 bases shorter and J is 5 bases shorter, with 22 bases between their ends. The germline V gene sets CDR1 to SQVTM and CDR2 to ANQGSEA. In the prospective study, participants were 18 to 89 years old, resided in about two dozen geographic areas of the United States, and were enrolled through a virtual design. In the prospective study, participants were assigned to cohorts based on the clinical history participants reported in a screening survey and a study questionnaire. Recovered participants in ImmuneRACE Cohort 3 were defined by two consecutive negative NP/OP PCR tests, clearance by a healthcare professional, or resolution of symptoms. Each participant in the prospective study had whole blood, serum and a nasopharyngeal or oropharyngeal swab collected by mobile phlebotomists. Over a 2-month period, participants in the prospective study had the option of providing additional blood draws and questionnaires. Blood samples from the prospective study were shipped frozen or at room temperature prior to DNA extraction.

Sequencing used PBMCs or T cells enriched from blood (not recorded which). The chain uses TRBV29-1 and TRBJ1-2, with TRBD1 as a weak D call on 6 bases. This clonotype was obtained from a young man who had recovered from COVID-19. Here the CDR3 is given as CSVWGGQGVGYGYTF. The nucleotide sequence reads TGCAGCGTATGGGGGGGCCAGGGAGTCGGTTATGGCTACACCTTC.